This entry lists 32 T cell receptor beta chains sequenced from one sample in a study of blood T cell repertoires in COVID-19. Generated by immunoSEQ multiplex PCR, the TCRdb table keeps only in-frame clones and is missing some. The sample lists a few hundred thousand clones; roughly 86% were seen once. What was sequenced was peripheral blood. The origin of the receptors is a human donor in a cohort sampled during active COVID-19.

A single count supports this clone. The V call is TRBV4-2, the J call TRBJ2-7, with 8 bases matching TRBD2. Per the germline V gene, CDR1 is LGHNA and CDR2 is YNFKEQ. CDR3 size: 15 residues. V gave up 0 bases and J gave up 7 bases; unmatched junction bases: 8. CDR3 sequence (DNA): TGTGCCAGCAGCCAAGAAGCGGGAGAATTGGGTGAGCAGTACTTC. Translating gives CASSQEAGELGEQYF.

The CDR3 sequence is CASSFGGLTTNEKLFF. CDR3 coding DNA: TGTGCCAGCAGTTTCGGGGGTTTGACAACTAATGAAAAACTGTTTTTT. The V and J genes are TRBV6-5 and TRBJ1-4; tentatively, D is TRBD1 (5 bases). Trimming took 4 bases from V and 0 from J, leaving 12 bases between them. The CDR3 spans 16 residues. Germline CDR1 reads MNHEY; CDR2 reads SVGAGI.

This clone was recorded once. The chain combines TRBV6-5 with TRBJ1-1; D ambiguous. The germline V gene encodes CDR1 MNHEY and CDR2 SVGAGI. CDR3 length equals 13 residues. V lost 7 bases, J lost 1 base, and 10 bases lay in between. The CDR3 region is CASMRVGNTEAFF. DNA of the CDR3: TGTGCCAGCATGCGGGTTGGGAACACTGAAGCTTTCTTT.

The chain has TRBV10-3 and TRBJ1-4, with 7 bases aligning to TRBD1. With 7 bases clipped from V and 3 bases from J, the junction kept 2 bases outside the gene matches. The CDR3 length is 13 residues. Per germline, CDR1 ENHRY and CDR2 SYGVKD. The CDR3 loop reads CAIKGTANEKLFF. In DNA form, the CDR3 reads TGTGCCATCAAAGGGACAGCTAATGAAAAACTGTTTTTT.

The chain carries TRBV28 and TRBJ2-7; 11 bases agree with TRBD2. This CDR3 spans 15 amino acids. The germline V gene encodes CDR1 MDHEN and CDR2 SYDVKM. J gave up 2 bases and V 2 bases, and 2 bases lay outside the gene matches. The CDR3 sequence: CASSLILAGAYEQYF. The CDR3 nucleotides read TGTGCCAGCAGTTTAATACTAGCGGGAGCCTACGAGCAGTACTTC.

V usage is TRBV6-5 and J usage is TRBJ2-2; D gene ambiguous. Per the germline V gene, CDR1 is MNHEY and CDR2 is SVGAGI. The CDR3 is 15 residues long. V lost 2 bases and J lost 6, with 13 bases in between. The CDR3 bases are TGTGCCAGCAGTTACGAGCGTTCCCTTGCCGGGGAGCTGTTTTTT. This translates into CASSYERSLAGELFF.

The V and J genes are TRBV6-4 and TRBJ2-1, with 10 nucleotides matching TRBD2. Germline trimming cut 5 bases from V and 1 base from J; bases unmatched to any gene: 17. The CDR3 contains 20 residues. Germline V gene sequence: CDR1 MRHNA, CDR2 SNTAGT. CDR3 loop: CASSSLAGATVMRSYNEQFF. The CDR3 nucleotides read TGTGCCAGCAGTTCCCTAGCGGGGGCCACGGTTATGAGGTCCTACAATGAGCAGTTCTTC.

This sequence joins TRBV19 and TRBJ1-3; unclear D gene. The CDR3 totals 13 residues. V was pared by 11 bases and J by 4 bases, with 15 bases between. Germline V CDR1 and CDR2: LNHDA, SQIVND (reference sequence). CDR3 in DNA: TGTGCCGCCAAAGAGAAATTCGGAAACACCATATATTTT. Translated, it gives CAAKEKFGNTIYF. The full variable domain, in which reference TRBV19 and TRBJ1-3 provide the parts outside the CDR3, is DGGITQSPKYLFRKEGQNVTLSCEQNLNHDAMYWYRQDPGQGLRLIYYSQIVNDFQKGDIAEGYSVSREKKESFPLTVTSAQKNPTAFYLCAAKEKFGNTIYFGEGSWLTVV.

This clone was observed a single time. CDR3 DNA sequence: TGTGCCAGTACCCGGGACAGGGCGGATGGTCAGCCCCAGCATTTT. It specifies CASTRDRADGQPQHF. The V call is TRBV19, the J call TRBJ1-5; 9 positions match TRBD1. This CDR3 has 15 residues. CDR1 and CDR2 from the germline V gene are LNHDA and SQIVND (reference sequence). Trimming took 7 bases from V and 6 from J; bases not matched to a gene: 10.

The chain links TRBV5-1 to TRBJ2-1; 9 nucleotides agree with TRBD2. CDR3 length: 17 amino acids. The V gene's germline CDR1 is SGHRS and CDR2 YFSETQ. V gave up 2 bases and J gave up 5 bases; unmatched junction bases: 11. The CDR3 DNA sequence: TGCGCCAGCAGCTTTCCTCGGCGGGAGGGCCCCCACAATGAGCAGTTCTTC. Protein product: CASSFPRREGPHNEQFF.

This chain uses TRBV6-6 with TRBJ2-3; 8 nucleotides align to TRBD2. This CDR3 is 15 amino acids long. Germline CDR1 is MNHNY and CDR2 is SVGAGI (reference sequence). The V gene end was trimmed by 5 bases and the J gene end by 4 bases; junction bases not matched to a gene: 8. CDR3 in amino acids: CASSQRGPNSDTQYF. The CDR3, as DNA: TGTGCCAGCAGTCAGCGGGGGCCTAATTCAGATACGCAGTATTTT.

The chain couples TRBV6-5 to TRBJ1-6; TRBD1 is a possible D gene (6 bases). The CDR3 is 14 amino acids. Trimming took off 8 bases at V and 6 bases at J, with 14 bases between the two ends. Germline V gene sequence: CDR1 MNHEY, CDR2 SVGAGI. CDR3 nucleotides: TGTGCCAGCTCCCGGGGACAATCTAATTCACCCCTCCACTTT. Translation gives CASSRGQSNSPLHF.

This chain links TRBV19 with TRBJ2-1, with D perhaps TRBD2 (5 bases). CDR3 length: 15 amino acids. In germline, CDR1 is LNHDA, CDR2 SQIVND (reference sequence). Trimming shortened V by 6 bases and J by 0 bases, and 12 bases separated the two germline ends. This CDR3 reads CASSPVGSSYNEQFF. DNA for the CDR3: TGTGCCAGTAGCCCGGTGGGGAGCTCCTACAATGAGCAGTTCTTC.

The chain couples TRBV27 to TRBJ2-2; TRBD2 agrees at 9 bases. This CDR3 contains 16 residues. V lost 4 bases and J lost 0; bases outside the gene matches: 3. The V gene's germline CDR1 is MNHEY and CDR2 SMNVEV (reference sequence). The CDR3 region has the DNA TGTGCCAGCAGTTCTCTAGCGGGGACGAACACCGGGGAGCTGTTTTTT. It codes for CASSSLAGTNTGELFF.

This clone is a singleton in its sample. The chain couples TRBV28 to TRBJ1-2, with D perhaps TRBD1 (5 bases). Deletions cut 5 bases from V and 3 bases from J, with 10 bases between. CDR3 length equals 13 residues. In germline, CDR1 is MDHEN, CDR2 SYDVKM. The CDR3 bases are TGTGCCAGCAGTACTACAGGCTACTATGGCTACACCTTC. This encodes CASSTTGYYGYTF.

J is TRBJ2-3 and V is TRBV5-1, with D maybe TRBD1 (6 bases). Germline V gene lookup returns CDR1 SGHRS and CDR2 YFSETQ. The CDR3 has 14 residues. V was clipped by 1 base and J by 3 bases, with 9 bases between them. As DNA, the CDR3 is TGCGCCAGCAGCTTGTGGGGGCGGACAGATACGCAGTATTTT. This codes for CASSLWGRTDTQYF.

This chain connects TRBV27 to TRBJ2-3; D gene unclear. V shed 3 bases and J shed 0 bases, with 13 bases lying between them. The CDR3 is made up of 16 amino acids. Germline assignment: CDR1 MNHEY and CDR2 SMNVEV (reference sequence). The CDR3 coding sequence is TGTGCCAGCAGTTTCGGAGCAGCCCTTAGCACAGATACGCAGTATTTT. It encodes CASSFGAALSTDTQYF.

The V and J genes are TRBV6-5 and TRBJ2-2; TRBD1 matches 7 bases. V lost 2 bases, J lost 1 base, and 1 base stayed unmatched. Germline V gives CDR1 MNHEY, CDR2 SVGAGI. This CDR3 contains 15 residues. The CDR3 DNA reads TGTGCCAGCAGTTACGGGACAGAGAACACCGGGGAGCTGTTTTTT. This encodes CASSYGTENTGELFF.

The V and J genes are TRBV24-1 and TRBJ2-2; D is ambiguous. Germline assignment: CDR1 KGHDR and CDR2 SFDVKD. The CDR3 is 11 amino acids. The V end was cut by 5 bases, the J end by 7 bases, with 4 bases between. CDR3 DNA sequence: TGTGCCACCAGTGTCCGCGGGGAGCTGTTTTTT. Protein sequence: CATSVRGELFF.

The V and J genes are TRBV21-1 and TRBJ2-2; the table's D call of TRBD2 was not tested on the DNA. TRBV21-1 is labeled a pseudogene. The CDR3 covers 18 residues. The CDR3: CASSERERLARSTGELFF. Written as DNA, the CDR3 is TGTGCCAGCAGCGAAAGGGAGAGACTAGCGAGGAGCACCGGGGAGCTGTTTTTT.

The V call is TRBV4-1, the J call TRBJ2-3; tentatively, D is TRBD2 (7 bases). Germline CDR1 reads MGHRA; CDR2 reads YSYEKL. The length of the CDR3 is 18 residues. The ends were cut back, 0 bases at V and 4 bases at J, with 20 bases in the middle. Written as DNA, the CDR3 is TGCGCCAGCAGCCAAGAGGGAGGGGACCAGGGGTTAGCAGATACGCAGTATTTT. It codes for CASSQEGGDQGLADTQYF.

The chain links TRBV11-2 to TRBJ2-7, with 10 positions matching TRBD1. The CDR3 runs 16 residues. J lost 4 bases, V lost 4 bases, and 10 bases had no gene match. Germline assignment: CDR1 SGHAT and CDR2 FQNNGV. The CDR3 DNA reads as TGTGCCAGCAGCTCACGCCGGGACAGGGGAAATTACGAGCAGTACTTC. As protein: CASSSRRDRGNYEQYF.

The J gene is TRBJ1-1, the V gene TRBV6-5; no reliable D call. The CDR3 runs 13 residues. CDR1 is MNHEY, CDR2 SVGAGI, per germline. Trimming pared 0 bases from V and 5 bases from J, leaving 7 bases between. This chain's CDR3 is CASSYSPGTEAFF. CDR3 bases: TGTGCCAGCAGTTACTCCCCGGGAACTGAAGCTTTCTTT.

The V and J genes are TRBV6-5 and TRBJ1-1; 7 nucleotides match TRBD1. V shed 9 bases, J shed 3 bases, and the junction held 7 bases outside the gene matches. Germline V gene sequence: CDR1 MNHEY, CDR2 SVGAGI. The CDR3 consists of 13 residues. The CDR3 is CASRRGKDTEAFF. CDR3 coding DNA: TGTGCCAGTCGCAGGGGGAAGGACACTGAAGCTTTCTTT.

The chain joins TRBV18 to TRBJ2-7, with D perhaps TRBD2 (6 bases). The V end was cut by 0 bases, the J end by 2 bases, with 8 bases between. Germline V lookup: CDR1 KGHSH, CDR2 LQKENI. The CDR3 totals 14 residues. This CDR3 reads CASSPPLAPYEQYF. The CDR3 nucleotides are TGTGCCAGCTCACCACCACTAGCACCCTACGAGCAGTACTTC.

This clone is a singleton in its sample. The chain joins TRBV5-4 to TRBJ2-3, with TRBD1 matching 10 bases. The CDR3 totals 15 residues. From germline, CDR1 is SGHNT and CDR2 YYREEE (reference sequence). Losses at the gene ends were 4 bases for V and 3 bases for J; bases not matched to a gene: 5. CDR3 nucleotide sequence: TGTGCCAGCAGCAGTACGGGACAGGGGACAGATACGCAGTATTTT. Translation: CASSSTGQGTDTQYF.

The rearrangement joins TRBV6-5 to TRBJ1-1, with 7 bases aligning to TRBD1. CDR1 is MNHEY, CDR2 SVGAGI, per germline. The V and J ends lost 10 bases and 1 base, in that order; junction bases with no gene match: 6. The CDR3 totals 13 residues. The CDR3 here is CATRDRENTEAFF. In nucleotides, the CDR3 is TGTGCCACTAGGGACAGAGAGAACACTGAAGCTTTCTTT.

The chain links TRBV6-5 to TRBJ2-5, with D tentatively TRBD2 (5 bases). V was pared by 0 bases and J by 5 bases, with 13 bases between. The CDR3 extends over 15 amino acids. Germline CDR1 and CDR2: MNHEY and SVGAGI. The CDR3 DNA sequence: TGTGCCAGCAGTTACTCGATAACTAGGCGGGAGACCCAGTACTTC. This encodes CASSYSITRRETQYF.

J is TRBJ1-1 and V is TRBV19; D may be TRBD1 (6 bases). The germline V gene has CDR1 LNHDA and CDR2 SQIVND (reference sequence). V gave up 7 bases and J gave up 3 bases, with 18 bases separating them. The CDR3 contains 15 residues. The CDR3 reads CASTLGGARDTEAFF. CDR3 in DNA: TGTGCCAGTACTCTCGGGGGGGCGCGGGACACTGAAGCTTTCTTT.

The rearrangement uses TRBV28 and TRBJ2-7, with 8 bases that match TRBD1. This CDR3 contains 16 residues. V was clipped by 4 bases and J by 1 base; unmatched bases: 9. CDR1 is MDHEN and CDR2 is SYDVKM in the germline V gene. The CDR3 region is CASSSPGGEGSYEQYF. Here the CDR3 DNA reads TGTGCCAGCAGTTCCCCAGGGGGCGAGGGATCCTACGAGCAGTACTTC.

This clone was detected only once. The chain combines TRBV18 with TRBJ2-7, with 10 bases that match TRBD1. CDR3 length: 15 residues. Germline assignment: CDR1 KGHSH and CDR2 LQKENI. Trimming cost V 3 bases and J 2 bases; bases outside gene matches: 4. The CDR3 protein is CASSPAGTGAYEQYF. CDR3 DNA: TGTGCCAGCTCACCTGCCGGGACAGGGGCCTACGAGCAGTACTTC. Full variable domain (remainder filled in from reference TRBV18 and TRBJ2-7): NAGVMQNPRHLVRRRGQEARLRCSPMKGHSHVYWYRQLPEEGLKFMVYLQKENIIDESGMPKERFSAEFPKEGPSILRIQQVVRGDSAAYFCASSPAGTGAYEQYFGPGTRLTVT.

This clone was counted a few times. The J gene is TRBJ2-5, the V gene TRBV3-1 (or the pseudogene TRBV3-2), with 13 bases lining up with TRBD2. The germline V gene has CDR1 LGHDT and CDR2 YNNKEL (reference sequence). The CDR3 sequence is 18 residues long. V lost 1 base, J lost 3 bases, and 8 bases stayed unmatched. In DNA, the CDR3 is TGTGCCAGCAGCCAAGGGACTAGCGGGGGATACCCCAAAGAGACCCAGTACTTC. Translated: CASSQGTSGGYPKETQYF.